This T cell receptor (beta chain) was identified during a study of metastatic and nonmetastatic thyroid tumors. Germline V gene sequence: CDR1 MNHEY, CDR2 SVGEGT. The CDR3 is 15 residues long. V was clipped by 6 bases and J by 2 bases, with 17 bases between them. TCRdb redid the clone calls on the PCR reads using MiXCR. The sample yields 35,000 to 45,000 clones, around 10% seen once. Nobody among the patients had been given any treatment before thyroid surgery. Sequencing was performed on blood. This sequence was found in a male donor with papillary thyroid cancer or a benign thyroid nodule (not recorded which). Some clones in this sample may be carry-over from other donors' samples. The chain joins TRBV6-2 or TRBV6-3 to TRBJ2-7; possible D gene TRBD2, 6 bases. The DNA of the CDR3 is TGTGCCAGCAGGCCGAGACGCGGGGCGGCCTACGAGCAGTACTTC. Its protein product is CASRPRRGAAYEQYF.